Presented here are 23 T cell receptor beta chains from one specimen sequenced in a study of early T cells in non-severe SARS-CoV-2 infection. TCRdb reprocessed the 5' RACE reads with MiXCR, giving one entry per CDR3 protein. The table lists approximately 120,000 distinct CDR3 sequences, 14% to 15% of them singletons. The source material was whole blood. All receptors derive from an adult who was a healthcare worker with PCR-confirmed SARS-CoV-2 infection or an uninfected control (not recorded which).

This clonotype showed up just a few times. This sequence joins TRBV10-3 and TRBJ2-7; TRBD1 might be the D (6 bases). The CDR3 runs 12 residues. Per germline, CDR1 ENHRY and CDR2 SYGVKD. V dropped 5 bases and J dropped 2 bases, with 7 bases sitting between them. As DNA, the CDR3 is TGTGCCATCAGTCGGACAGCCTACGAGCAGTACTTC. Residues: CAISRTAYEQYF.

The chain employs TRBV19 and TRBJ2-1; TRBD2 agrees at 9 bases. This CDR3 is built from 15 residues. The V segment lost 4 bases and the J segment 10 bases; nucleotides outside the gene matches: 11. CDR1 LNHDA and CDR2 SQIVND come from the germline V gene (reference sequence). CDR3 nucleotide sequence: TGTGCCAGTAGTAATCCTGGCGGGGGGGCAATGGAGCAGTTCTTC. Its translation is CASSNPGGGAMEQFF.

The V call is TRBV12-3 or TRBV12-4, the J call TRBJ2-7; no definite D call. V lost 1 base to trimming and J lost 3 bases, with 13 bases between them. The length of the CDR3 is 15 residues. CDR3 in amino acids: CASSLGPPLGYEQYF. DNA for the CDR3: TGTGCCAGCAGTTTAGGACCCCCGTTGGGCTACGAGCAGTACTTC.

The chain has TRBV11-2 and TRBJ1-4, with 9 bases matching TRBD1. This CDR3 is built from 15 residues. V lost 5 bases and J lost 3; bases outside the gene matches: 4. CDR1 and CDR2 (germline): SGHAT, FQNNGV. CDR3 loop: CASSQGQGPNEKLFF. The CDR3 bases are TGTGCCAGCAGCCAAGGACAGGGGCCTAATGAAAAACTGTTTTTT.

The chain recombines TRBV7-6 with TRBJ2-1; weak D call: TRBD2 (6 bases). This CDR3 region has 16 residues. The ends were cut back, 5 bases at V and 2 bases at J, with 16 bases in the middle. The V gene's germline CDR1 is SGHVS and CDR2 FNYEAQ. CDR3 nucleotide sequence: TGTGCCAGCAGCATGAGATCCGGGAGCCCCTACAATGAGCAGTTCTTC. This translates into CASSMRSGSPYNEQFF.

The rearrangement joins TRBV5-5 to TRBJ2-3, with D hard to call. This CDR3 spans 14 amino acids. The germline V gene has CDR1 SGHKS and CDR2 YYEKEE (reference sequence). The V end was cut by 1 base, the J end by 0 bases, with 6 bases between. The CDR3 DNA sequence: TGTGCCAGCAGCTTGCCCCCTAGCACAGATACGCAGTATTTT. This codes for CASSLPPSTDTQYF.

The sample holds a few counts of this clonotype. CDR3 loop: CASSQGGSGKDFF. CDR3 nucleotide sequence: TGTGCCAGCAGCCAAGGCGGCAGCGGAAAGGATTTCTTT. The V and J genes are TRBV3-1 and TRBJ1-1; D is unclear. Germline V lookup: CDR1 LGHDT, CDR2 YNNKEL (reference sequence). The CDR3 is made up of 13 amino acids. Trimming took off 1 base at V and 13 bases at J, with 16 bases between the two ends.

CDR3: CSVEASPDEAFF. The CDR3 nucleotides are TGCAGCGTTGAAGCTTCGCCGGATGAAGCTTTCTTT. The genes are TRBV29-1 and TRBJ1-1; D ambiguous. Germline V lookup: CDR1 SQVTM, CDR2 ANQGSEA. Trimming shortened V by 1 base and J by 7 bases, and 10 bases separated the two germline ends. This CDR3 has 12 residues.

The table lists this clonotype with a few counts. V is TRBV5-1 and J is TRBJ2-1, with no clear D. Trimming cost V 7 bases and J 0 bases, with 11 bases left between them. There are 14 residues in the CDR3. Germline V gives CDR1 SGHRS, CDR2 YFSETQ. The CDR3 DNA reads TGCGCCAGCGGGCACTCGAGCTCCTACAATGAGCAGTTCTTC. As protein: CASGHSSSYNEQFF.

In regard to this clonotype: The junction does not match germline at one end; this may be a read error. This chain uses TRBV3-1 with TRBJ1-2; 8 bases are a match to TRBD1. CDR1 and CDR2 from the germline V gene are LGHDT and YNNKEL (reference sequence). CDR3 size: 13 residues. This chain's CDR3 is CASSQRTGYGCTF. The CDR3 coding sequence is TGTGCCAGCAGCCAACGGACAGGGTACGGCTGCACCTTC.

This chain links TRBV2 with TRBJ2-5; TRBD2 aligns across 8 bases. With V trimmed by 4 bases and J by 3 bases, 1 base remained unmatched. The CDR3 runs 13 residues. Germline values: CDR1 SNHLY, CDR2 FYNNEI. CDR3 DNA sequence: TGTGCCAGCAGTGCAGCGGGGGAAGAGACCCAGTACTTC. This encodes CASSAAGEETQYF.

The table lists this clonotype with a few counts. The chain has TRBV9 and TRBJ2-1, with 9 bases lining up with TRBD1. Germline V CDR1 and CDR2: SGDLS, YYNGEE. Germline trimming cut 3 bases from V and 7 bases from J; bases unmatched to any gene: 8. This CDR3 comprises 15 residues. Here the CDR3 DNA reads TGTGCCAGCAGCGCCTATGGGACAGGGTATAATGAGCAGTTCTTC. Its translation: CASSAYGTGYNEQFF.

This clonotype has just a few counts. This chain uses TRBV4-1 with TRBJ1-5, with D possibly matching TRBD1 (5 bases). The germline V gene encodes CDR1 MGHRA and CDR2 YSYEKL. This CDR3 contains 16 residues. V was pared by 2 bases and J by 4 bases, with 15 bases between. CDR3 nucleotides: TGCGCCAGCAGCCAATCCCGGGGGGGGAGAAATCAGCCCCAGCATTTT. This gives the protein CASSQSRGGRNQPQHF.

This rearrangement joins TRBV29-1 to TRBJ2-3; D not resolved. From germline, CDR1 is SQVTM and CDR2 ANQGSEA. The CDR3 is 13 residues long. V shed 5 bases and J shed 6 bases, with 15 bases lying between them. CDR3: CSVNLGNGDTQYF. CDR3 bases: TGCAGCGTTAACCTAGGCAATGGGGATACGCAGTATTTT.

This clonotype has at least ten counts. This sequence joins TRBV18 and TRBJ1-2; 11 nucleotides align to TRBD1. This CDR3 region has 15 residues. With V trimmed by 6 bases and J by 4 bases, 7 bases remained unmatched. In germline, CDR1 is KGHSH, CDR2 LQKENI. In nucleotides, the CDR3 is TGTGCCAGCTCTCCCGCCGGGACAGGGGGCTATGGCTACACCTTC. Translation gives CASSPAGTGGYGYTF.

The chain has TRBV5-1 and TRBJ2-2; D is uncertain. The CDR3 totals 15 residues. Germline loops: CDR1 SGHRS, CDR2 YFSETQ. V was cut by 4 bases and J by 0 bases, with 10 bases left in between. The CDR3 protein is CASSKMTPNTGELFF. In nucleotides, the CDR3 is TGCGCCAGCAGCAAGATGACCCCGAACACCGGGGAGCTGTTTTTT.

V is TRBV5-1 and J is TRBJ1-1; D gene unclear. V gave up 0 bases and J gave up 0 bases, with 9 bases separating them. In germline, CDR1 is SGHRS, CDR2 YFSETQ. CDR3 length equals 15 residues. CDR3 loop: CASSLEGSLNTEAFF. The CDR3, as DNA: TGCGCCAGCAGCTTGGAGGGAAGCTTGAACACTGAAGCTTTCTTT. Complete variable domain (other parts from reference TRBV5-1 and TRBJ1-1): KAGVTQTPRYLIKTRGQQVTLSCSPISGHRSVSWYQQTPGQGLQFLFEYFSETQRNKGNFPGRFSGRQFSNSRSEMNVSTLELGDSALYLCASSLEGSLNTEAFFGQGTRLTVV.

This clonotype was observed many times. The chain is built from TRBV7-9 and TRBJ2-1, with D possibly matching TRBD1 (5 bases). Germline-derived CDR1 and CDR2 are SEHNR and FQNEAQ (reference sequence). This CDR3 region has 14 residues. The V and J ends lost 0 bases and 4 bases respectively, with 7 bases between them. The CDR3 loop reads CASSLAGPYNEQFF. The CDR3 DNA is TGTGCCAGCAGCTTAGCGGGGCCATACAATGAGCAGTTCTTC.

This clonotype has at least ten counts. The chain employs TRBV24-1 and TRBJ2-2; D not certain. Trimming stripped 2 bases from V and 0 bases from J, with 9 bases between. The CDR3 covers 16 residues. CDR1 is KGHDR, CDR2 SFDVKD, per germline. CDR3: CATSDYRVANTGELFF. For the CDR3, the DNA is TGTGCCACCAGTGATTACCGGGTCGCGAACACCGGGGAGCTGTTTTTT.

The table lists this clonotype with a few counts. The CDR3 coding sequence is TGTGCCAGCAGTTACCCCGGCGCCAAAAACATTCAGTACTTC. It yields the protein CASSYPGAKNIQYF. The J gene is TRBJ2-4, the V gene TRBV6-6, with unresolved D. The CDR3 consists of 14 residues. Germline V lookup: CDR1 MNHNY, CDR2 SVGAGI (reference sequence). The V end was cut by 2 bases, the J end by 1 base, with 6 bases between.

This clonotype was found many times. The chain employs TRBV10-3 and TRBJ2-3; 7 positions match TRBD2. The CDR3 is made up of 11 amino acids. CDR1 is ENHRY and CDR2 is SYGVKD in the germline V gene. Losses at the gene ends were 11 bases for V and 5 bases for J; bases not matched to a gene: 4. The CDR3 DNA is TGTGCCGCCTCTAGCGGAGATACGCAGTATTTT. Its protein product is CAASSGDTQYF.

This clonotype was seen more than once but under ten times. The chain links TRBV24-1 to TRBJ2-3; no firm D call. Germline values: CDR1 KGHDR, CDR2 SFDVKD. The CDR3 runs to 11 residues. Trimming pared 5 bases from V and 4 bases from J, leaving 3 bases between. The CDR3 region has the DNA TGTGCCACCAGTGCCGCAGATACGCAGTATTTT. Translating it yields CATSAADTQYF.

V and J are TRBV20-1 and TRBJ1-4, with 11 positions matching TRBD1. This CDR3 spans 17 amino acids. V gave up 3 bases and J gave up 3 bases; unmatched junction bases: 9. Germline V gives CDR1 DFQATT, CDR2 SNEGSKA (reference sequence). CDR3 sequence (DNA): TGCAGTGCTAGCGGACAGGGGGCTTCGGGGTCTAATGAAAAACTGTTTTTT. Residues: CSASGQGASGSNEKLFF.